This T cell receptor (beta chain) originates from a study of identical twins (TCRdb year 2016). Turning to the overall study: The study deep-sequenced TCR alpha and beta repertoires from monozygotic twins, unrelated adults of various ages and cord blood to test whether fetal clonotypes persist. To rule out contamination, replicate twin experiments were performed at different times with different library preparation protocols. Paper-wide results and their limitations: Zero-insertion analyses could be partly confounded by invariant T cells such as MAIT and iNKT, though diverse VJ usage argued against such confounding for most clonotypes. In beta out-of-frame sequences, excess twin sharing was weaker, because having fewer shared sequences lowered the signal-to-noise ratio. Conclusions relied on cross-sectional statistical analysis, since the same donors could not be followed over many years. Compared with coincidental sharing between unrelated individuals, an excess of low generation-probability sequences was observed among out-of-frame TCR alpha sequences shared between twins. Fewer insertions were carried by abundant cord blood beta clonotypes; a weaker similar trend was observed in young adult naive repertoires, while no such trend was observed in memory repertoires. Out-of-frame TCR alpha sharing in monozygotic twins was systematically underestimated by recombination models, whereas sharing between unrelated individuals was in agreement with the recombination models.

This clonotype has ten or more counts. Its binding antigen is unknown. Base-call qualities are not available, and no considerably larger clone is one nucleotide away. Looking up the germline V gene yields CDR1 MNHNS and CDR2 SASEGT. The trim is 5 bases for V and 3 bases for J, with a gap of 14 bases between the germline ends. There are 14 amino acids in the CDR3, from cysteine to phenylalanine inclusive. This entry keeps only the CDR3 DNA: 42 bases, framed from base 1. All donors were healthy Caucasians. Three unrelated non-twin adults were additionally sequenced: a male aged 18 to 30, a male aged 50 to 60 and a female aged 50 to 60. Using Miltenyi CD45RO+ enrichment and human naive T-cell isolation kits, memory (CD45RO+) and naive T cells were isolated from PBMC. Library preparation employed 5' RACE. Sequencer: Illumina HiSeq 2000. Template switching introduced a universal primer binding site; the final cDNA contained a unique molecular identifier, enabling accurate counting of TCR cDNA molecules. First-strand cDNA for TCR alpha and beta chains was synthesized from specific primers in the conserved constant-segment region. To control for contamination, each cDNA library was double barcoded with a SMART-Mk sample barcode plus Illumina barcodes. TruSeq adapter sequences along with Illumina sample barcodes were introduced in two successive PCR steps. The TCR alpha and beta cDNA libraries were sequenced on the Illumina HiSeq platform using custom primers. On the authors' methods: MiGEC processed the raw reads to extract unique molecular identifiers, while MiXCR was used to determine the CDR3 positions. Recombination models were inferred per individual with the repgenHMM and IGoR tools using an EM algorithm. The analysis of shared clonotypes was done with the tcR package in R, with sharing normalized by the product of cloneset sizes. Out-of-frame nonproductive sequences were analyzed to study raw recombination free of thymic and clonal selection effects. TCRdb applied fastp at Q25 and MiXCR to the public reads, then kept only in-frame beta chains. Rows are unified per CDR3 protein, each entry keeping the most common DNA and genes. The V and J calls here are based on TCRdb, not the publication. This sample has roughly 710,000 distinct CDR3 sequences in its table, and around 6% of those were observed once. The ten largest clones take up under 2% of the sample.

Sequencing was carried out using naive T cells sorted from blood. Taken with the paper, the label for cell subset or site translates to: cells isolated with a human naive T-cell isolation kit. The chain was built from TRBV6-1 and TRBJ2-7, with the D gene uncertain. This TCR was sampled from a man between 18 and 29 years old in good health. The DNA sequence is given as TGTGCCAGCAGTCGAACATGGATGGGCTACGAGCAGTACTTC. This codes for CASSRTWMGYEQYF.